This TCR beta chain was captured by sequencing in a study of STAT5B mutations in CD4+ large granular lymphocyte leukemia. Here immunoSEQ multiplex PCR was the method, and the copy in TCRdb shows in-frame clones only, minus some. The sample lists more than 20,000 clones, 65% to 80% occurring once. Sequencing used CD4+ T cells from blood buffy coats. This receptor was taken from a human donor in good health.

CDR3 protein: CASSVEATSEAGDIQYF. DNA for the CDR3: TGTGCCAGCAGCGTAGAAGCGACTAGCGAGGCAGGAGACATTCAGTACTTC. V gene TRBV9 combines with J gene TRBJ2-4; TRBD2 aligns across 8 bases. V lost 0 bases, J lost 8 bases, and 13 bases stayed unmatched. Germline values: CDR1 SGDLS, CDR2 YYNGEE. CDR3 size: 17 residues.